The 3 T cell receptor beta chains below all came from one sample that was sequenced in a study of shared clonotypes between healthy human individuals. Only in-frame clones appear in the TCRdb table, and some are missing; sequencing was by immunoSEQ multiplex PCR. The table includes around 1.1 million clones, 70% to 80% detected once. The sample comprised memory CD4+ T cells from PBMCs. The subset is: CD45RA-negative fraction. These receptors came from a young man in good health. Some clones in this sample may be carry-over from other donors' samples.

The V call is TRBV30, the J call TRBJ1-6; 8 positions match TRBD1. The CDR3 loop spans 12 amino acids. The V gene end was trimmed by 3 bases and the J gene end by 8 bases; junction bases not matched to a gene: 0. Germline-derived CDR1 and CDR2 are GTSNPN and SVGIG (reference sequence). Here the CDR3 DNA reads TGTGCCTGGAGGGACAGGGATTCACCCCTCCACTTT. Protein sequence: CAWRDRDSPLHF.

This chain joins TRBV19 and TRBJ1-5; D unclear. The germline V and J ends were trimmed by 2 bases and 2 bases, with 7 bases remaining between them. Germline loops: CDR1 LNHDA, CDR2 SQIVND (reference sequence). The CDR3 sequence is 14 residues long. The CDR3 coding sequence is TGTGCCAGTAGTATACCCGGTCGCAATCAGCCCCAGCATTTT. It yields the protein CASSIPGRNQPQHF.

The chain recombines TRBV5-4 with TRBJ1-4; D remains ambiguous. There are 12 residues in the CDR3. The V end lost 4 bases, the J end lost 5 bases, and 6 bases lay between the germline ends. CDR1 SGHNT and CDR2 YYREEE come from the germline V gene (reference sequence). In nucleotides, the CDR3 is TGTGCCAGCAGCCGATCAAATGAAAAACTGTTTTTT. Translating it yields CASSRSNEKLFF.